A selection of T cell receptor beta chains follows, all from one sample in a study of blood T cell repertoires in COVID-19. Sequencing used immunoSEQ multiplex PCR; TCRdb keeps in-frame clones, though not all of them. Of roughly 200,000 clones listed, approximately 81% are singletons. The sequenced sample was peripheral blood. These TCRs come from a person aged 65 to 85 with COVID-19, enrolled during active disease. The CDR3 runs from the conserved cysteine through the conserved F or W. A D gene is named only where the DNA matches it firmly. The size of a clone is reported for some rows only, either as once, few or many, or as a class for expanded clones.

abundance: .; d_gene: .; v_gene: TRBV3-1/TRBV3-2; j_gene: TRBJ2-5; CDR3nt: TGTGCCAGCACCGGACAGTATCAAGAGACCCAGTACTTC; CDR3aa: CASTGQYQETQYF
abundance: .; d_gene: .; v_gene: TRBV24-1; j_gene: TRBJ2-3; CDR3nt: TGTGCCACCAGTGGCGGGCCCATCACAGATACGCAGTATTTT; CDR3aa: CATSGGPITDTQYF
abundance: once; d_gene: TRBD1; v_gene: TRBV4-1; j_gene: TRBJ1-2; CDR3nt: TGCGCCAGCAGCCAAGATACACAGGGGAACTATGGCTACACCTTC; CDR3aa: CASSQDTQGNYGYTF
abundance: .; d_gene: TRBD1; v_gene: TRBV30; j_gene: TRBJ1-5; CDR3nt: TGTGCCTGGAGAGGGACAGGACGCAATCAGCCCCAGCATTTT; CDR3aa: CAWRGTGRNQPQHF
abundance: .; d_gene: .; v_gene: TRBV28; j_gene: TRBJ1-1; CDR3nt: TGTGCCAGCAGTTTATTAGCGGGGAACACTGAAGCTTTCTTT; CDR3aa: CASSLLAGNTEAFF
abundance: few; d_gene: .; v_gene: TRBV2; j_gene: TRBJ2-2; CDR3nt: TGTGCCAGCAGTGAATCCCACAGGTACACCGGGGAGCTGTTTTTT; CDR3aa: CASSESHRYTGELFF
abundance: .; d_gene: .; v_gene: TRBV7-8; j_gene: TRBJ1-3; CDR3nt: TGTGCCAGCAGCTATGGGGGAGGTGGGGTCACCATATATTTT; CDR3aa: CASSYGGGGVTIYF
abundance: .; d_gene: .; v_gene: TRBV5-1; j_gene: TRBJ2-3; CDR3nt: TGCGCCAGCAGCTTGGCTAGCCGAGGCACAGATACGCAGTATTTT; CDR3aa: CASSLASRGTDTQYF
abundance: .; d_gene: TRBD2; v_gene: TRBV7-6; j_gene: TRBJ2-7; CDR3nt: TGTGCCAGCAGCTTTGTCGCTAGCGGGAGTAACGAGCAGTACTTC; CDR3aa: CASSFVASGSNEQYF
abundance: .; d_gene: TRBD2; v_gene: TRBV7-9; j_gene: TRBJ2-1; CDR3nt: TGTGCCAGCAGCGTGCCCCGGGGAGGGAGATACAATGAGCAGTTCTTC; CDR3aa: CASSVPRGGRYNEQFF
abundance: .; d_gene: TRBD1; v_gene: TRBV15; j_gene: TRBJ1-1; CDR3nt: TGTGCCACCAGCACAACTAGAATTCAACAGGGGATGAACACTGAAGCTTTCTTT; CDR3aa: CATSTTRIQQGMNTEAFF
abundance: .; d_gene: .; v_gene: TRBV29-1; j_gene: TRBJ2-1; CDR3nt: TGCAGCGTTGGAGGAGGGGGGGCAGCCCATGAGCAGTTCTTC; CDR3aa: CSVGGGGAAHEQFF
abundance: .; d_gene: .; v_gene: TRBV7-3; j_gene: TRBJ1-1; CDR3nt: TGTGCCAGCAGCTTGGGGGGGCCCACTGAAGCTTTCTTT; CDR3aa: CASSLGGPTEAFF
abundance: .; d_gene: TRBD2; v_gene: TRBV24-1; j_gene: TRBJ2-6; CDR3nt: TGTGCCACCAGTGACCCGGGACTAGCGGGCCCCTCTGGGGCCAACGTCCTGACTTTC; CDR3aa: CATSDPGLAGPSGANVLTF
abundance: .; d_gene: .; v_gene: TRBV19; j_gene: TRBJ1-6; CDR3nt: TGTGCCAGTAGTATAGGACAGATCGGATCACCCCTCCACTTT; CDR3aa: CASSIGQIGSPLHF
abundance: .; d_gene: TRBD1; v_gene: TRBV5-8; j_gene: TRBJ1-2; CDR3nt: TGTGCCAGCAGCTACCGGACAGGGGGAAACTATGGCTACACCTTC; CDR3aa: CASSYRTGGNYGYTF
abundance: .; d_gene: .; v_gene: TRBV7-9; j_gene: TRBJ1-6; CDR3nt: TGTGCCAGCAGCTTACGAGTTCAACTCGAGGATTCACCCCTCCACTTT; CDR3aa: CASSLRVQLEDSPLHF
abundance: .; d_gene: .; v_gene: TRBV9; j_gene: TRBJ2-1; CDR3nt: TGTGCCAGCAGCGTAGCGGGGAACAATGAGCAGTTCTTC; CDR3aa: CASSVAGNNEQFF
abundance: .; d_gene: .; v_gene: TRBV12-3/TRBV12-4; j_gene: TRBJ2-3; CDR3nt: TGTGCCAGCAGTTTGTCTGGGCCAGATACGCAGTATTTT; CDR3aa: CASSLSGPDTQYF
abundance: .; d_gene: .; v_gene: TRBV6-5; j_gene: TRBJ2-3; CDR3nt: TGTGCCAGTACAGGGACCCTCACAGATACGCAGTATTTT; CDR3aa: CASTGTLTDTQYF
abundance: .; d_gene: TRBD2; v_gene: TRBV3-1/TRBV3-2; j_gene: TRBJ2-2; CDR3nt: TGTGCCAGCAGCGGCCGGACTAGCGGGAACACCGGGGAGCTGTTTTTT; CDR3aa: CASSGRTSGNTGELFF
abundance: .; d_gene: .; v_gene: TRBV19; j_gene: TRBJ1-2; CDR3nt: TGTGCCAGTCGGGGGACGTTCTCTTGGGGCTACACCTTC; CDR3aa: CASRGTFSWGYTF
abundance: .; d_gene: .; v_gene: TRBV20-1; j_gene: TRBJ1-1; CDR3nt: TGCAGTGCTAGTTCGGGGGGGTACACTGAAGCTTTCTTT; CDR3aa: CSASSGGYTEAFF
abundance: .; d_gene: TRBD1; v_gene: TRBV24-1; j_gene: TRBJ2-3; CDR3nt: TGTGCCACCCAAGGGACAGAAGGTCACACAGATACGCAGTATTTT; CDR3aa: CATQGTEGHTDTQYF
abundance: few; d_gene: TRBD1; v_gene: TRBV7-9; j_gene: TRBJ1-2; CDR3nt: TGTGCCAGCAGCTTGAGGCAGGGGGTAGAAAATGGCTACACCTTC; CDR3aa: CASSLRQGVENGYTF
abundance: once; d_gene: .; v_gene: TRBV30; j_gene: TRBJ2-1; CDR3nt: TGTGCCTGGATAGACTCCAGACTTAACAATGAGCAGTTCTTC; CDR3aa: CAWIDSRLNNEQFF
abundance: .; d_gene: TRBD2; v_gene: TRBV28; j_gene: TRBJ2-7; CDR3nt: TGTGCCAGCAGCTTACTAGCGGCCCTCTACGAGCAGTACTTC; CDR3aa: CASSLLAALYEQYF
abundance: .; d_gene: TRBD2; v_gene: TRBV2; j_gene: TRBJ2-1; CDR3nt: TGTGCCAGCAGAGGGCTACTAGCGAGCAATGAGCAGTTCTTC; CDR3aa: CASRGLLASNEQFF
abundance: .; d_gene: TRBD2; v_gene: TRBV2; j_gene: TRBJ2-1; CDR3nt: TGTGCCAGCAAACAGCGGGATTTCAATGAGCAGTTCTTC; CDR3aa: CASKQRDFNEQFF
abundance: .; d_gene: .; v_gene: TRBV30; j_gene: TRBJ2-3; CDR3nt: TGTGCCTGGAGTATCACAGGGTTTGATTTTACGGATACGCAGTATTTT; CDR3aa: CAWSITGFDFTDTQYF
abundance: .; d_gene: .; v_gene: TRBV5-1; j_gene: TRBJ1-4; CDR3nt: TGCGCCAGCGGCCAAGCCCCACTCGGGAGATCTAATGAAAAACTGTTTTTT; CDR3aa: CASGQAPLGRSNEKLFF
abundance: .; d_gene: .; v_gene: TRBV15; j_gene: TRBJ1-2; CDR3nt: TGTGCCACCAGCAGCCGTCCGTCGGGAGATGGCTACACCTTC; CDR3aa: CATSSRPSGDGYTF
abundance: .; d_gene: .; v_gene: TRBV20-1; j_gene: TRBJ1-4; CDR3nt: TGCAGTGCTCCGGGGTTTGAAAAACTGTTTTTT; CDR3aa: CSAPGFEKLFF
abundance: .; d_gene: .; v_gene: TRBV7-8; j_gene: TRBJ1-5; CDR3nt: TGTGCCAGCAGCCACGGTCGGGGGGCTCGGAGCAATCAGCCCCAGCATTTT; CDR3aa: CASSHGRGARSNQPQHF
abundance: .; d_gene: .; v_gene: TRBV13; j_gene: TRBJ2-3; CDR3nt: TGTGCCAGCAGCTTAGGTAGTGGCGGCTACACAGATACGCAGTATTTT; CDR3aa: CASSLGSGGYTDTQYF
abundance: .; d_gene: .; v_gene: TRBV6-5; j_gene: TRBJ1-4; CDR3nt: TGTGCCAGTTCAGGGGTGAGGAATGAAAAACTGTTTTTT; CDR3aa: CASSGVRNEKLFF
abundance: .; d_gene: .; v_gene: TRBV3-1/TRBV3-2; j_gene: TRBJ2-7; CDR3nt: TGTGCCAGCAGCCAAGTCTATAGCTCCTACGAGCAGTACTTC; CDR3aa: CASSQVYSSYEQYF
abundance: .; d_gene: TRBD2; v_gene: TRBV4-1; j_gene: TRBJ2-3; CDR3nt: TGCGCCAGCAGCCAACCAAGCGCTGGCGGGGGGAAGGCAGATACGCAGTATTTT; CDR3aa: CASSQPSAGGGKADTQYF
abundance: .; d_gene: TRBD1; v_gene: TRBV6-5; j_gene: TRBJ2-7; CDR3nt: TGTGCCAGCAGTTACTCCGGGACAGTTCCCTACGAGCAGTACTTC; CDR3aa: CASSYSGTVPYEQYF
abundance: .; d_gene: .; v_gene: TRBV4-1; j_gene: TRBJ2-3; CDR3nt: TGCGCCAGCAGCCGGTCGGGAGCTTCCGGAGATACGCAGTATTTT; CDR3aa: CASSRSGASGDTQYF
abundance: .; d_gene: TRBD1; v_gene: TRBV28; j_gene: TRBJ2-1; CDR3nt: TGTGCCAGCAGTTTGATTGACAGGGTCTCCTACAATGAGCAGTTCTTC; CDR3aa: CASSLIDRVSYNEQFF
abundance: .; d_gene: TRBD2; v_gene: TRBV28; j_gene: TRBJ2-1; CDR3nt: TGTGCCACTGGCGGGGAGGGCCCCTACAATGAGCAGTTCTTC; CDR3aa: CATGGEGPYNEQFF
abundance: .; d_gene: .; v_gene: TRBV4-1; j_gene: TRBJ2-7; CDR3nt: TGCGCCAGCAGCCAAGAAGGCAGGGCCGGAGACGAGCAGTACTTC; CDR3aa: CASSQEGRAGDEQYF
abundance: .; d_gene: .; v_gene: TRBV7-9; j_gene: TRBJ1-5; CDR3nt: TGTGCCAGCAGCCGACGAGACGGGAAGGATCAGCCCCAGCATTTT; CDR3aa: CASSRRDGKDQPQHF
abundance: .; d_gene: .; v_gene: TRBV30; j_gene: TRBJ1-4; CDR3nt: TGTGCCTGGAGTTTGGGGGGAAATGAAAAACTGTTTTTT; CDR3aa: CAWSLGGNEKLFF
abundance: .; d_gene: TRBD1; v_gene: TRBV19; j_gene: TRBJ2-7; CDR3nt: TGTGCCAGTAGTACCCCGGGACAGGGGGCGCCCGAGCAGTACTTC; CDR3aa: CASSTPGQGAPEQYF
abundance: .; d_gene: TRBD2; v_gene: TRBV5-4; j_gene: TRBJ2-2; CDR3nt: TGTGCCAGCAGCTTGGTAGCGGGAGGGATCCCCGGGGAGCTGTTTTTT; CDR3aa: CASSLVAGGIPGELFF
abundance: .; d_gene: .; v_gene: TRBV27; j_gene: TRBJ2-7; CDR3nt: TGTGCCAGCAGTTTTTCAGGACAGAACTACGGGCAGTACTTC; CDR3aa: CASSFSGQNYGQYF
abundance: .; d_gene: TRBD2; v_gene: TRBV5-1; j_gene: TRBJ2-1; CDR3nt: TGCGCCAGCAGCTTGGGACTAGCGGATATCTACAATGAGCAGTTCTTC; CDR3aa: CASSLGLADIYNEQFF
abundance: .; d_gene: .; v_gene: TRBV7-8; j_gene: TRBJ2-5; CDR3nt: TGTGCCAGCAGCCCAGGGGGGTGGGTTGAGACCCAGTACTTC; CDR3aa: CASSPGGWVETQYF
abundance: .; d_gene: TRBD1; v_gene: TRBV28; j_gene: TRBJ2-7; CDR3nt: TGTGCCAGCAGACATAACAGGGGGCCAGCCTACGAGCAGTACTTC; CDR3aa: CASRHNRGPAYEQYF
abundance: .; d_gene: TRBD2; v_gene: TRBV19; j_gene: TRBJ2-7; CDR3nt: TGTGCCAGTACTTCTTCAGCGGGACCCGTCTACGAGCAGTACTTC; CDR3aa: CASTSSAGPVYEQYF